Each of the 18 T cell receptor beta chains below was sequenced from the same sample in a study of human T cells and chemical hapten exposure. Each cDNA molecule in the library carried unique molecular identifiers. TCRdb called the reads again in MiXCR, with one record for every CDR3 protein. Here the sample spans some 4,900 distinct CDR3 sequences, around half being singletons. Treatment meaning: therapeutic diphenylcyclopropenone sensitization with weekly scalp DPC. The starting material was whole blood, obtained before DPC sensitization or 2, 6, or about 24 weeks after (not recorded which). Receptors were obtained from an adult with alopecia areata. Some clones in this sample may be carry-over from other donors' samples. This table probably holds off-target reads from a library built for another chain.

This clonotype showed up just a few times. This rearrangement joins TRBV7-3 to TRBJ2-6, with TRBD1 identical over 10 bases. The CDR3 has 18 amino acids. V trimming: 1 base; J trimming: 0 bases; junction bases outside the gene matches: 3. CDR1 is SGHTA, CDR2 FQGTGA, per germline. The CDR3 nucleotides read TGTGCCAGCAGCTTAAGTGGGACAGGGGCCTCTGGGGCCAACGTCCTGACTTTC. Translating it yields CASSLSGTGASGANVLTF.

The table lists this clonotype with a few counts. Here the CDR3 DNA reads TGTGCCAGCAGCATGGACAGGCCATCCTACAATGAGCAGTTCTTC. Translated: CASSMDRPSYNEQFF. The gene calls are TRBV11-2 and TRBJ2-1; 7 positions agree with TRBD1. The CDR3 sequence is 15 residues long. Germline V gene sequence: CDR1 SGHAT, CDR2 FQNNGV. V trimming: 5 bases; J trimming: 1 base; junction bases outside the gene matches: 5.

The CDR3 is CASSYLNSGGSYEQYF. CDR3 nucleotide sequence: TGTGCCAGCAGTTACCTCAATAGCGGGGGTTCCTACGAGCAGTACTTC. The rearrangement uses TRBV6-5 and TRBJ2-7; TRBD2 aligns across 9 bases. Germline-derived CDR1 and CDR2 are MNHEY and SVGAGI. This CDR3 spans 16 amino acids. Trimming at V came to 2 bases and at J to 1 base, leaving 6 bases not matched to a gene.

This clonotype showed up just a few times. The chain recombines TRBV28 with TRBJ2-2, with no clear D. The CDR3 is 14 residues long. V shed 5 bases and J shed 1 base, with 8 bases lying between them. Looked up from germline, CDR1 is MDHEN and CDR2 is SYDVKM. Here the CDR3 DNA reads TGTGCCAGCAGTCGCCTGGTGAACACCGGGGAGCTGTTTTTT. The encoded protein is CASSRLVNTGELFF.

This clonotype turned up a few times. The chain uses TRBV5-1 and TRBJ2-1, with 9 bases that match TRBD2. The germline gives CDR1 SGHRS, CDR2 YFSETQ. The CDR3 is 16 amino acids. With V trimmed by 0 bases and J by 10 bases, 11 bases remained unmatched. The CDR3 loop reads CASSLAGNSGSYEQFF. The CDR3 DNA is TGCGCCAGCAGCTTGGCCGGCAATAGCGGGAGTTACGAGCAGTTCTTC.

The CDR3 spells CASSLSRYYEQYF. The CDR3 DNA reads as TGTGCCAGCAGCTTAAGTCGGTACTACGAGCAGTACTTC. The V and J genes are TRBV7-9 and TRBJ2-7; no clear D gene. Trimming removed 2 bases from V and 3 bases from J, with 8 bases in between. This CDR3 is 13 amino acids long. CDR1 and CDR2 (germline): SEHNR, FQNEAQ (reference sequence).

V and J are TRBV16 and TRBJ2-7; D not resolved. The germline V and J ends were trimmed by 0 bases and 1 base, with 10 bases remaining between them. The germline gives CDR1 KGHSY, CDR2 FQNENV. CDR3 length: 15 residues. The CDR3 DNA reads TGTGCCAGCAGCCAATCGGCTCAGAGGTCCTACGAGCAGTACTTC. It specifies CASSQSAQRSYEQYF.

The chain carries TRBV9 and TRBJ2-7; TRBD2 matches at 12 bases. After removal of 7 bases from V and 7 bases from J, the junction contained 15 bases not matched to a gene. CDR1 is SGDLS and CDR2 is YYNGEE in the germline V gene. The CDR3 runs to 16 residues. For the CDR3, the DNA is TGTGCCAGCGGGACTAGCGGGTACATCCCTACTGAAGAGCAGTACTTC. Translation gives CASGTSGYIPTEEQYF.

A word on this clonotype: The germline gene is not matched at one end of the junction; a read error may be the cause. This chain joins TRBV7-7 and TRBJ2-1, with D possibly TRBD2 on 5 matching bases. The germline V gene encodes CDR1 SSHAT and CDR2 FNYEAQ (reference sequence). This CDR3 is built from 13 residues. The CDR3 DNA follows: TGTGCTAGCAGCGTGGTAGGGAGTGGTGAGCAGTTCTTC. It specifies CASSVVGSGEQFF.

This chain connects TRBV20-1 to TRBJ2-5; D perhaps matches TRBD1 (6 bases). The V and J ends lost 7 bases and 4 bases respectively, with 13 bases between them. Germline V gives CDR1 DFQATT, CDR2 SNEGSKA (reference sequence). The CDR3 is made up of 12 amino acids. CDR3 nucleotides: TGCAGTGAAGGAGGCAGGGGAGAGACCCAGTACTTC. Its protein is CSEGGRGETQYF.

CDR3 nucleotide sequence: TGTGCCAGCTCACCACGTCCTTACAGGGCCGCGGGAGGTCCGCAAGAGACCCAGTACTTC. Protein sequence: CASSPRPYRAAGGPQETQYF. The genes are TRBV18 and TRBJ2-5; TRBD2 matches 8 bases. The germline CDR1 and CDR2 sequences are KGHSH and LQKENI. This CDR3 contains 20 residues. Germline trimming cut 1 base from V and 2 bases from J; bases unmatched to any gene: 18.

V is TRBV11-3 and J is TRBJ2-1; 14 nucleotides align to TRBD2. Germline values: CDR1 SGHNT, CDR2 YENEEA. The CDR3 runs 17 residues. The J segment lost 7 bases and the V segment lost 1 base, leaving 6 bases of the junction unmatched. The CDR3 loop reads CASSLGTSGRSRNEQFF. Here the CDR3 DNA reads TGTGCCAGCAGCTTAGGGACTAGCGGGAGGTCAAGAAATGAGCAGTTCTTC.

This clonotype was seen a handful of times. V is TRBV12-3 or TRBV12-4 and J is TRBJ2-7, with 13 bases that match TRBD2. This CDR3 is 15 amino acids long. V shed 5 bases, J shed 1 base, and the junction held 2 bases outside the gene matches. The CDR3 protein is CASSPGLAGSYEQYF. In DNA, the CDR3 is TGTGCCAGCAGTCCGGGACTAGCGGGGTCCTACGAGCAGTACTTC.

This clonotype occurred once. CDR3 amino acids: CASTSQGADYEQYF. In DNA, the CDR3 is TGTGCCAGCACTTCACAGGGAGCAGACTACGAGCAGTACTTC. The J gene is TRBJ2-7, the V gene TRBV7-2, with D possibly TRBD1 on 6 matching bases. V was clipped by 7 bases and J by 3 bases, with 16 bases between them. The CDR3 runs 14 residues. Germline V gene sequence: CDR1 SGHTA, CDR2 FQGNSA.

The rearrangement uses TRBV6-2 or TRBV6-3 and TRBJ2-7; D remains ambiguous. This CDR3 contains 11 residues. The ends were cut back, 6 bases at V and 3 bases at J, with 6 bases in the middle. Germline V lookup: CDR1 MNHEY, CDR2 SVGEGT. CDR3 DNA: TGTGCCAGCAGGACCCTCTACGAGCAGTACTTC. It translates to CASRTLYEQYF.

For this clonotype: At one of its ends the junction is not consistent with the germline gene, which may arise from a read error. The chain joins TRBV20-1 to TRBJ2-5, with D possibly called TRBD1 or TRBD2 (5 bases each). CDR1 is DFQATT and CDR2 is SNEGSKA in the germline V gene (reference sequence). The CDR3 runs 15 residues. CDR3 amino acids: CSARSPGSYQETQYF. The CDR3 DNA follows: TGCAGTGCTAGATCTCCAGGGAGTTACCAGGAGACCCAGTACTTC.

The rearrangement links TRBV6-2 or TRBV6-3 to TRBJ2-2; 11 bases are a match to TRBD1. Germline CDR1 and CDR2: MNHEY and SVGEGT. CDR3 size: 15 residues. V shed 7 bases and J 3 bases; nucleotides not matched to a gene: 4. The CDR3 region is CASTWTGGYTGELFF. In nucleotides, the CDR3 is TGTGCCAGCACTTGGACAGGGGGCTACACCGGGGAGCTGTTTTTT.

The chain employs TRBV28 and TRBJ2-1; D unclear. This CDR3 has 11 amino acids. Trimming stripped 3 bases from V and 15 bases from J, with 12 bases between. Per the germline V gene, CDR1 is MDHEN and CDR2 is SYDVKM. CDR3 sequence reads: CASSFGQLLFF. The CDR3 DNA follows: TGTGCCAGCAGTTTTGGGCAGCTCCTGTTCTTC.